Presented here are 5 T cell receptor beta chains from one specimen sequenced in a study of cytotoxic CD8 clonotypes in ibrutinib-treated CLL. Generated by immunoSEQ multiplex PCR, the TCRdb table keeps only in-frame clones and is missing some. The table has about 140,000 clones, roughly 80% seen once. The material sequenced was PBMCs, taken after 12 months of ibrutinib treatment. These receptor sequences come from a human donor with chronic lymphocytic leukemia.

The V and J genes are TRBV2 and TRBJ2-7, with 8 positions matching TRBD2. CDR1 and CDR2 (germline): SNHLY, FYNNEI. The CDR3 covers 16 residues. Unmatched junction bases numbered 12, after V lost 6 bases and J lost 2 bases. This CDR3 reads CASSLLGLAFAYEQYF. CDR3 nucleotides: TGTGCCAGCAGCCTACTTGGACTAGCCTTTGCCTACGAGCAGTACTTC.

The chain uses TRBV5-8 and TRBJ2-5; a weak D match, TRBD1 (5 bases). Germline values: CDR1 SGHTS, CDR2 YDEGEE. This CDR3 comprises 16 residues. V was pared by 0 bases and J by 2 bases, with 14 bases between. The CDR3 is CASSLGVSTAQETQYF. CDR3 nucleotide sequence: TGTGCCAGCAGCTTGGGCGTCTCGACAGCGCAAGAGACCCAGTACTTC.

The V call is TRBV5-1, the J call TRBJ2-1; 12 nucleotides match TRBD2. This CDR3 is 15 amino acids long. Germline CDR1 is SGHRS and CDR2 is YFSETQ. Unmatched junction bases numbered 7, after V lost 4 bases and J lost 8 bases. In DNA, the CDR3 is TGCGCCAGCAGCCTCGGGACTAGCGGGCTCCATGAGCAGTTCTTC. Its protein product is CASSLGTSGLHEQFF. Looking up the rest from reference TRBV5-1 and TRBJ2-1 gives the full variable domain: KAGVTQTPRYLIKTRGQQVTLSCSPISGHRSVSWYQQTPGQGLQFLFEYFSETQRNKGNFPGRFSGRQFSNSRSEMNVSTLELGDSALYLCASSLGTSGLHEQFFGPGTRLTVL.

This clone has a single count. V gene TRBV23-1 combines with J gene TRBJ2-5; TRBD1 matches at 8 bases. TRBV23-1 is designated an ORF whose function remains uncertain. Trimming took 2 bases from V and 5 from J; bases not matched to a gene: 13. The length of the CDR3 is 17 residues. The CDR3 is CASSQLLLQRQGETQYF. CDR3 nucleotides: TGCGCCAGCAGTCAACTACTTCTTCAGAGACAGGGGGAGACCCAGTACTTC.

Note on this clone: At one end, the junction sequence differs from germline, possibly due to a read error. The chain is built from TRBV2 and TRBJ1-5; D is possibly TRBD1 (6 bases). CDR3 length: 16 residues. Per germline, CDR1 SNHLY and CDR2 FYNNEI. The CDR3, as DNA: TGTGCCAGCAGCGAAGACGGGACACTGGGCTACCAGCCCCAGCATTTT. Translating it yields CASSEDGTLGYQPQHF. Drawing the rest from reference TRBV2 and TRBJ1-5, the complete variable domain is EPEVTQTPSHQVTQMGQEVILRCVPISNHLYFYWYRQILGQKVEFLVSFYNNEISEKSEIFDDQFSVERPDGSNFTLKIRSTKLEDSAMYFCASSEDGTLGYQPQHFGDGTRLSIL.